Presented here are 2 T cell receptor beta chains from one specimen sequenced in a study of control samples from healthy donors and cancer patients. Clones were sequenced by immunoSEQ multiplex PCR, and TCRdb holds only the in-frame ones, with some missing. The sample consists of approximately 160,000 clones, around nine tenths of them appearing once. The sequenced sample consisted of blood. The origin of the receptors is a woman in her thirties in good health.

The count of this clone is one. The V and J genes are TRBV5-4 and TRBJ1-2; possibly TRBD1 for D (5 bases). The V gene lost 3 bases and the J gene lost 10 bases, with 10 bases spanning the gap. The CDR3 sequence is 11 residues long. Germline CDR1 is SGHNT and CDR2 is YYREEE (reference sequence). This CDR3 is CASSWGRNYTF. The CDR3 nucleotides read TGTGCCAGCAGCTGGGGCAGAAACTACACCTTC. Looking up the rest from reference TRBV5-4 and TRBJ1-2 gives the full variable domain: ETGVTQSPTHLIKTRGQQVTLRCSSQSGHNTVSWYQQALGQGPQFIFQYYREEENGRGNFPPRFSGLQFPNYSSELNVNALELDDSALYLCASSWGRNYTFGSGTRLTVV.

This chain connects TRBV7-9 to TRBJ2-1; D assignment may be TRBD1 or TRBD2 (5 bases each). CDR3 length: 15 amino acids. Trimming removed 7 bases from V and 2 bases from J, with 15 bases in between. CDR1 is SEHNR, CDR2 FQNEAQ, per germline (reference sequence). The CDR3 DNA reads as TGTGCCAGCACCCTCACCCCGGGACCCTACAATGAGCAGTTCTTC. Translating gives CASTLTPGPYNEQFF.